This TCR beta chain was found in a study of T cells in Graves' hyperthyroidism and ophthalmopathy. With 0 bases clipped from V and 2 bases from J, the junction kept 12 bases outside the gene matches. Germline CDR1 is LGHNA and CDR2 is YNFKEQ. The CDR3 loop spans 18 amino acids. Amplification yielded TCR beta CDR3 regions, with RNA transcripts as the source. Carried out on the TCR CDR3, a first-round RT-PCR used the HTBI primer set. One entry per CDR3 protein, called by TCRdb with MiXCR from the multiplex PCR reads. The sample has approximately 600,000 distinct CDR3 sequences; about 16% are singletons. Hyperthyroidism was newly diagnosed in patients aged 18 to 65 (duration under 2 months).

The receptor was isolated from a woman in her twenties or thirties with Graves' hyperthyroidism. Material for sequencing was blood. The chain has TRBV4-2 and TRBJ2-5; TRBD2 matches 7 bases. The CDR3 region is CASSQDLGTSAGQETQYF. CDR3 DNA sequence: TGTGCCAGCAGCCAAGATCTTGGCACTAGCGCCGGACAAGAGACCCAGTACTTC.